This T cell receptor (beta chain) is drawn from a study of Ad26.COV2.S vaccination and SARS-CoV-2 variants. Study at large: Recipients of Ad26.COV2.S got it intramuscularly, once or twice 56 days apart.

TCRdb's copy holds only in-frame clones and misses some; the assay was immunoSEQ multiplex PCR. Among hundreds of thousands of clones listed, around 90% were seen once. Study-wide findings and caveats: People who got the vaccine had more spike-specific TCR breadth than people who got placebo. The breadth of spike-specific CD8+ and CD4+ T cell responses after vaccination was reportedly substantial.

Treatment defined: some 20 received Ad26.COV2.S at low or high dose, single or two shots; five or six received placebo; per-sample allocation not given. Collection of the samples took place on day 63 after the first injection of vaccine or placebo. An Ad26 vector expressing Wuhan-strain SARS-CoV-2 spike served as the vaccine. As concerns this clone: Its antigen is not known.

The ends were cut back, 4 bases at V and 6 bases at J, with 17 bases in the middle. The CDR3 is 14 residues long. CDR1 is SQVTM, CDR2 ANQGSEA, per germline. V usage is TRBV29-1 and J usage is TRBJ2-3, with D perhaps matching TRBD1 (5 bases). The receptor was derived from a person aged 18-65 years who received the Ad26.COV2.S COVID-19 vaccine or a placebo. The material was peripheral blood, obtained in a trial of Ad26.COV2.S vaccine versus placebo. For the CDR3, the DNA is TGCAGCGTTGGTAACCTTAGGGGTTTCGATACGCAGTATTTT. It encodes CSVGNLRGFDTQYF.